This is a list of T cell receptor beta chains from one sample in a study of post-analysis software for immune sequencing data. TCRdb passed the PCR reads through MiXCR, listing each CDR3 protein once. The sample has roughly 870,000 distinct CDR3 sequences; about 50% are singletons. Material: blood. The origin of the receptors is a girl aged 10 to 17 with multiple sclerosis. Both conserved end residues are part of each CDR3. Fields, in order: D gene, V gene, J gene, CDR3 length, clone size, CDR3 DNA, CDR3 protein. The D gene is left open where the match is weak. Size values are once, few and many counts, or a class for expanded clones, and some rows have none.

D gene: TRBD2; V gene: TRBV10-2; J gene: TRBJ2-7; CDR3 length: 14; clone size: NA; CDR3 DNA: TGCGCCACCTCGGGACTAGCGGCCACCTACGAGCAGTACTTC; CDR3 protein: CATSGLAATYEQYF
D gene: NA; V gene: TRBV11-2; J gene: TRBJ2-7; CDR3 length: 13; clone size: NA; CDR3 DNA: TGTGCCAGCAGCTTAGGGGTATGGAACGAGCAGTACTTC; CDR3 protein: CASSLGVWNEQYF
D gene: TRBD2; V gene: TRBV7-2; J gene: TRBJ2-5; CDR3 length: 15; clone size: NA; CDR3 DNA: TGTGCCAGCAGCTATAGTGGCGGGGGAGCCGAGACCCAGTACTTC; CDR3 protein: CASSYSGGGAETQYF
D gene: NA; V gene: TRBV6-6; J gene: TRBJ2-5; CDR3 length: 15; clone size: few; CDR3 DNA: TGTGCCAGCAGTTTTAACCGGGACAACCAAGAGACCCAGTACTTC; CDR3 protein: CASSFNRDNQETQYF
D gene: TRBD1; V gene: TRBV3-1; J gene: TRBJ1-5; CDR3 length: 14; clone size: NA; CDR3 DNA: TGTGCCAGCAGCCAAGGACAGGGGAATCAGCCCCAGCATTTT; CDR3 protein: CASSQGQGNQPQHF
D gene: NA; V gene: TRBV2; J gene: TRBJ2-1; CDR3 length: 13; clone size: NA; CDR3 DNA: TGTGCCAGCAGTGGGCGGAGTCACAATGAGCAGTTCTTC; CDR3 protein: CASSGRSHNEQFF
D gene: TRBD2; V gene: TRBV5-1; J gene: TRBJ2-1; CDR3 length: 17; clone size: NA; CDR3 DNA: TGCGCCAGCAGCTTGGACCGGACGAGCGGGGGGTTGGGTGAGCAGTTCTTC; CDR3 protein: CASSLDRTSGGLGEQFF
D gene: TRBD1; V gene: TRBV5-1; J gene: TRBJ2-7; CDR3 length: 16; clone size: NA; CDR3 DNA: TGCGCCAGCAGCTTGGTCGGACTGACAGGGTGGGACGAGCTGTACTTC; CDR3 protein: CASSLVGLTGWDELYF
D gene: TRBD2; V gene: TRBV15; J gene: TRBJ2-7; CDR3 length: 14; clone size: few; CDR3 DNA: TGTGCCACCCGAGCGGGGGGGCTATCCTACGAGCAGTACTTC; CDR3 protein: CATRAGGLSYEQYF
D gene: NA; V gene: TRBV15; J gene: TRBJ1-2; CDR3 length: 14; clone size: few; CDR3 DNA: TGTGCCACCAGCAGAACCGACGCTGGGGGTGGCTACACCTTC; CDR3 protein: CATSRTDAGGGYTF
D gene: TRBD1; V gene: TRBV5-5; J gene: TRBJ2-7; CDR3 length: 15; clone size: NA; CDR3 DNA: TGTGCCAGCAGCTTGTCGACAGGGGTATCCTACGAGCAGTACTTC; CDR3 protein: CASSLSTGVSYEQYF
D gene: TRBD1; V gene: TRBV9; J gene: TRBJ2-7; CDR3 length: 13; clone size: many; CDR3 DNA: TGTGCCAGCTCCGGACAGGGTCCATACGAGCAGTACTTC; CDR3 protein: CASSGQGPYEQYF
D gene: TRBD1; V gene: TRBV7-6; J gene: TRBJ1-1; CDR3 length: 15; clone size: NA; CDR3 DNA: TGTGCCAGCAGCCTAAGGCCAGGGGGCGCGACTGAAGCTTTCTTT; CDR3 protein: CASSLRPGGATEAFF
D gene: TRBD2; V gene: TRBV6-1; J gene: TRBJ2-2; CDR3 length: 17; clone size: NA; CDR3 DNA: TGTGCCAGCAGAGCGGTAGCGGGAGTCGGGGACACCGGGGAGCTGTTTTTT; CDR3 protein: CASRAVAGVGDTGELFF
D gene: TRBD2; V gene: TRBV20-1; J gene: TRBJ2-5; CDR3 length: 15; clone size: NA; CDR3 DNA: TGCAGTACTAGAGATGTCCGCGGGGGGCTGGAGACCCAGTACTTC; CDR3 protein: CSTRDVRGGLETQYF
D gene: TRBD1; V gene: TRBV29-1; J gene: TRBJ1-2; CDR3 length: 14; clone size: NA; CDR3 DNA: TGCAGCGTTGAAAGACAGGGGTCGGACTATGGCTACACCTTC; CDR3 protein: CSVERQGSDYGYTF
D gene: NA; V gene: TRBV29-1; J gene: TRBJ1-1; CDR3 length: 11; clone size: few; CDR3 DNA: TGCAGCGTGGCCTCAGGGGCGGGGGCTTTCTTT; CDR3 protein: CSVASGAGAFF
D gene: NA; V gene: TRBV20-1; J gene: TRBJ2-3; CDR3 length: 14; clone size: NA; CDR3 DNA: TGCAGTGCTATCCAGCCGGAGGGATCGGATACGCAGTATTTT; CDR3 protein: CSAIQPEGSDTQYF
D gene: NA; V gene: TRBV18; J gene: TRBJ2-7; CDR3 length: 15; clone size: NA; CDR3 DNA: TGTGCCAGCTCACCACTATTACCGGGGCGGAACGAGCAGTACTTC; CDR3 protein: CASSPLLPGRNEQYF
D gene: TRBD2; V gene: TRBV10-1; J gene: TRBJ2-5; CDR3 length: 18; clone size: many; CDR3 DNA: TGCGCCAGCAGTGAGTCCACGGGACTAGCGGGAGGCGGTGAGACCCAGTACTTC; CDR3 protein: CASSESTGLAGGGETQYF
D gene: TRBD2; V gene: TRBV11-2; J gene: TRBJ2-6; CDR3 length: 17; clone size: few; CDR3 DNA: TGTGCTAGCAGCTTAGGTAGCGGGAGCTCTGGGGCCAACGTCCTGACTTTC; CDR3 protein: CASSLGSGSSGANVLTF
D gene: NA; V gene: TRBV20-1; J gene: TRBJ2-5; CDR3 length: 13; clone size: NA; CDR3 DNA: TGCAGTGCTGACGGACCGGCGAAAGAGACCCAGTACTTC; CDR3 protein: CSADGPAKETQYF
D gene: TRBD2; V gene: TRBV5-1; J gene: TRBJ2-5; CDR3 length: 16; clone size: NA; CDR3 DNA: TGCGCCAGCAGCTTGGGCCCTAGCGGAAACCAAGAGACCCAGTACTTC; CDR3 protein: CASSLGPSGNQETQYF
D gene: NA; V gene: TRBV2; J gene: TRBJ2-7; CDR3 length: 14; clone size: once; CDR3 DNA: TGTGCCAGCAGTGAAGACCCTAGAACCTACGAGCAGTACTTC; CDR3 protein: CASSEDPRTYEQYF
D gene: NA; V gene: TRBV11-1; J gene: TRBJ2-5; CDR3 length: 15; clone size: NA; CDR3 DNA: TGTGCCAGCAGCTTGCAGGGGAACTACCAAGAGACCCAGTACTTC; CDR3 protein: CASSLQGNYQETQYF
D gene: NA; V gene: TRBV29-1; J gene: TRBJ2-3; CDR3 length: 16; clone size: NA; CDR3 DNA: TGCAGCGTTGAAAACCCCGGGACAATTTTCACAGATACGCAGTATTTT; CDR3 protein: CSVENPGTIFTDTQYF
D gene: NA; V gene: TRBV21-1; J gene: TRBJ2-5; CDR3 length: 15; clone size: NA; CDR3 DNA: TGTGCCAGCAGCAAAGAACGGAGGCAGGGAGAGACCCAGTACTTC; CDR3 protein: CASSKERRQGETQYF
D gene: TRBD1; V gene: TRBV7-2; J gene: TRBJ1-2; CDR3 length: 17; clone size: NA; CDR3 DNA: TGTGCCAGCAGCTCTCAGGGGACAGGGGGAGGGGGCTATGGCTACACCTTC; CDR3 protein: CASSSQGTGGGGYGYTF
D gene: NA; V gene: TRBV5-1; J gene: TRBJ2-5; CDR3 length: 15; clone size: NA; CDR3 DNA: TGCGCCGGCAGCTTGGGGAGGACACTCGGAGAGACCCAGTACTTC; CDR3 protein: CAGSLGRTLGETQYF
D gene: TRBD2; V gene: TRBV9; J gene: TRBJ2-7; CDR3 length: 15; clone size: few; CDR3 DNA: TGTGCCAGCACCGGGACTAGCGAGTTCGTAGGCGAGCAGTACTTC; CDR3 protein: CASTGTSEFVGEQYF
D gene: NA; V gene: TRBV5-1; J gene: TRBJ2-3; CDR3 length: 14; clone size: NA; CDR3 DNA: TGCGCCAGCGCTGGTCTAACTAGCACAGATACGCAGTATTTT; CDR3 protein: CASAGLTSTDTQYF
D gene: NA; V gene: TRBV11-2; J gene: TRBJ2-5; CDR3 length: 17; clone size: NA; CDR3 DNA: TGTGCCAGCAGCTTAAGTTCGGTTCTGGGCCTCCAAGAGACCCAGTACTTC; CDR3 protein: CASSLSSVLGLQETQYF
D gene: NA; V gene: TRBV10-3; J gene: TRBJ2-5; CDR3 length: 13; clone size: NA; CDR3 DNA: TGTGCCATCAGTGATTGGGGAAGAGAGACCCAGTACTTC; CDR3 protein: CAISDWGRETQYF
D gene: TRBD1; V gene: TRBV13; J gene: TRBJ2-7; CDR3 length: 15; clone size: NA; CDR3 DNA: TGTGCCAGCAGCTTATTTCGGACAGGGGACTACGAGCAGTACTTC; CDR3 protein: CASSLFRTGDYEQYF
D gene: NA; V gene: TRBV14; J gene: TRBJ2-5; CDR3 length: 13; clone size: few; CDR3 DNA: TGTGCCAGCAGCCACGGCGGACCGGAGACCCAGTACTTC; CDR3 protein: CASSHGGPETQYF
D gene: TRBD2; V gene: TRBV7-9; J gene: TRBJ2-7; CDR3 length: 17; clone size: NA; CDR3 DNA: TGTGCCAGCAGCTTATGGGGACTAGCGGGTTCTCTGGACGAGCAGTACTTC; CDR3 protein: CASSLWGLAGSLDEQYF
D gene: NA; V gene: TRBV14; J gene: TRBJ2-3; CDR3 length: 15; clone size: NA; CDR3 DNA: TGTGCCAGCAGCCAAGGGCGGATCTTCACAGATACGCAGTATTTT; CDR3 protein: CASSQGRIFTDTQYF
D gene: NA; V gene: TRBV29-1; J gene: TRBJ1-2; CDR3 length: 13; clone size: NA; CDR3 DNA: TGCAGCGTTGGCGGGGACATTAACTATGGCTACACCTTC; CDR3 protein: CSVGGDINYGYTF
D gene: NA; V gene: TRBV15; J gene: TRBJ1-1; CDR3 length: 16; clone size: once; CDR3 DNA: TGTGCCACCAGCAGAGATAGAACCAGGGTAAGCACTGAAGCTTTCTTT; CDR3 protein: CATSRDRTRVSTEAFF
D gene: TRBD1; V gene: TRBV29-1; J gene: TRBJ1-1; CDR3 length: 13; clone size: few; CDR3 DNA: TGCAGCGCGTCCAGGACAGGGGGCACTGAAGCTTTCTTT; CDR3 protein: CSASRTGGTEAFF
D gene: NA; V gene: TRBV3-1; J gene: TRBJ2-7; CDR3 length: 13; clone size: NA; CDR3 DNA: TGTGCCAGCAGCCAGGGGGTCGGCTACGAGCAGTACTTC; CDR3 protein: CASSQGVGYEQYF
D gene: TRBD1; V gene: TRBV29-1; J gene: TRBJ2-1; CDR3 length: 19; clone size: NA; CDR3 DNA: TGCAGCGTTGACGATTTCTTCAGGGGGCGCCCTGGATCCTACAATGAGCAGTTCTTC; CDR3 protein: CSVDDFFRGRPGSYNEQFF
D gene: NA; V gene: TRBV7-7; J gene: TRBJ1-5; CDR3 length: 13; clone size: few; CDR3 DNA: TGTGCCAGCAGCCCGATGCAGGGTCAGCCCCAGCATTTT; CDR3 protein: CASSPMQGQPQHF
D gene: NA; V gene: TRBV6-5; J gene: TRBJ1-2; CDR3 length: 12; clone size: NA; CDR3 DNA: TGTGCCAGCAGGGACCGCGTAATAGGCTACACCTTC; CDR3 protein: CASRDRVIGYTF
D gene: NA; V gene: TRBV6-6; J gene: TRBJ2-6; CDR3 length: 17; clone size: NA; CDR3 DNA: TGTGCCAGCAGTTACGATTTGGGGGACTCTGGGGCCAACGTCCTGACTTTC; CDR3 protein: CASSYDLGDSGANVLTF
D gene: TRBD1; V gene: TRBV29-1; J gene: TRBJ1-2; CDR3 length: 13; clone size: NA; CDR3 DNA: TGCAGCGCACCGGGACAGACTAACTATGGCTACACCTTC; CDR3 protein: CSAPGQTNYGYTF
D gene: TRBD1; V gene: TRBV6-1; J gene: TRBJ2-7; CDR3 length: 15; clone size: NA; CDR3 DNA: TGTGCCAGCACTTCCGGGACAGCGACCTCCTGCGAGCAGTACTTC; CDR3 protein: CASTSGTATSCEQYF
D gene: TRBD2; V gene: TRBV20-1; J gene: TRBJ2-7; CDR3 length: 16; clone size: few; CDR3 DNA: TGCAGTGCTAGAGATCCCTCTGGCGGGAGCGTCTACGAGCAGTACTTC; CDR3 protein: CSARDPSGGSVYEQYF
D gene: NA; V gene: TRBV12-3/TRBV12-4; J gene: TRBJ2-1; CDR3 length: 15; clone size: NA; CDR3 DNA: TGTGCCAGCAGTATAAGCGGAGGCTCCTACAATGAGCAGTTCTTC; CDR3 protein: CASSISGGSYNEQFF
D gene: TRBD2; V gene: TRBV4-2; J gene: TRBJ2-1; CDR3 length: 16; clone size: few; CDR3 DNA: TGTGCCAGCAGCCAATTACTAGCGGCGACTTACAATGAGCAGTTCTTC; CDR3 protein: CASSQLLAATYNEQFF
D gene: TRBD1; V gene: TRBV20-1; J gene: TRBJ2-3; CDR3 length: 15; clone size: NA; CDR3 DNA: TGCAGTGCTAGAAGGGGACAGTCCCGCACAGATACGCAGTATTTT; CDR3 protein: CSARRGQSRTDTQYF
D gene: TRBD2; V gene: TRBV9; J gene: TRBJ2-7; CDR3 length: 14; clone size: few; CDR3 DNA: TGTGCCAGCAGCCCGAGACTAGCCCAATACGAGCAGTACTTC; CDR3 protein: CASSPRLAQYEQYF
D gene: TRBD2; V gene: TRBV10-3; J gene: TRBJ2-7; CDR3 length: 16; clone size: NA; CDR3 DNA: TGTGCCATCAGTGTGCGGGAGACCTCCTCCTACAATGAGCAGTACTTC; CDR3 protein: CAISVRETSSYNEQYF
D gene: TRBD2; V gene: TRBV9; J gene: TRBJ2-5; CDR3 length: 16; clone size: NA; CDR3 DNA: TGTGCCAGCAGCGTAGCGGCGCGCGGGAGTGGGGAGACCCAGTACTTC; CDR3 protein: CASSVAARGSGETQYF
D gene: TRBD1; V gene: TRBV29-1; J gene: TRBJ1-4; CDR3 length: 12; clone size: once; CDR3 DNA: TGCAGCGTTCAGACAGGGCGCGAAAAACTGTTTTTT; CDR3 protein: CSVQTGREKLFF
D gene: NA; V gene: TRBV2; J gene: TRBJ2-6; CDR3 length: 16; clone size: NA; CDR3 DNA: TGTGCCAGCGTAGTGTCGTTAGGGGCTGGGGCCAACGTCCTGACTTTC; CDR3 protein: CASVVSLGAGANVLTF
D gene: TRBD1; V gene: TRBV12-3/TRBV12-4; J gene: TRBJ1-2; CDR3 length: 16; clone size: NA; CDR3 DNA: TGTGCCAGCAGACGACCGGGACAGGGGACCTGGGATGGCTACACCTTC; CDR3 protein: CASRRPGQGTWDGYTF
D gene: NA; V gene: TRBV20-1; J gene: TRBJ2-3; CDR3 length: 14; clone size: NA; CDR3 DNA: TGCAGTGCTAGAGATCATAGGGACCATCGGGCGCAGTATTTT; CDR3 protein: CSARDHRDHRAQYF
D gene: NA; V gene: TRBV20-1; J gene: TRBJ2-7; CDR3 length: 13; clone size: NA; CDR3 DNA: TGCAGTGCTAGAGATCGTCTAGCCGGCGAGCAGTACTTC; CDR3 protein: CSARDRLAGEQYF
D gene: NA; V gene: TRBV6-2/TRBV6-3; J gene: TRBJ2-1; CDR3 length: 14; clone size: NA; CDR3 DNA: TGTGCCAGCAGTTACGATGAGGGGTACAATGAGCAGTTCTTC; CDR3 protein: CASSYDEGYNEQFF